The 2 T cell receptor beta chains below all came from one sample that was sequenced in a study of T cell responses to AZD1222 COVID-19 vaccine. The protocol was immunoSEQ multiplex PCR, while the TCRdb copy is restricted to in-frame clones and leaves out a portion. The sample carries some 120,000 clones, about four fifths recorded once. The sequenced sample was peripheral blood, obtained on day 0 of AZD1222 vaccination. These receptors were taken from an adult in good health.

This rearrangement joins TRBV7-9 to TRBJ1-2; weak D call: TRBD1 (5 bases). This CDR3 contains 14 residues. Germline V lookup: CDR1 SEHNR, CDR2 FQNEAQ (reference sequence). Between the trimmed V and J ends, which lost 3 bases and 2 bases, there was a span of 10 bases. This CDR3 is CASSLAGTNYGYTF. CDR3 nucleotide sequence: TGTGCCAGCAGCTTGGCAGGGACGAACTATGGCTACACCTTC.

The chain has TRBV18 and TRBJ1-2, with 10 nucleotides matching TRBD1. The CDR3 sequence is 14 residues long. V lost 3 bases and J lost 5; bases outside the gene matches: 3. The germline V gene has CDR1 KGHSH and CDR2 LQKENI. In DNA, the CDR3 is TGTGCCAGCTCACCCGGACAGGGGGGTTATGGCTACACCTTC. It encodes CASSPGQGGYGYTF.